These 20 T cell receptor beta chains came from one sample sequenced in a study of blood T cell repertoires in COVID-19. TCRdb keeps only in-frame clones here, not all; method: immunoSEQ multiplex PCR. The data contain 200,000 to 250,000 clones, 88% of them singletons. Input material: peripheral blood. Receptors were obtained from a man in his late teens or twenties with active or convalescent COVID-19.

V is TRBV5-1 and J is TRBJ1-1; D remains unclear. V lost 0 bases and J lost 0, with 9 bases in between. CDR3 length: 15 amino acids. Germline V lookup: CDR1 SGHRS, CDR2 YFSETQ. CDR3 nucleotide sequence: TGCGCCAGCAGCTTGGTAGCAATCATGAACACTGAAGCTTTCTTT. Translating it yields CASSLVAIMNTEAFF.

This clone was seen just once. The chain carries TRBV5-6 and TRBJ2-7; 7 bases align to TRBD1. This CDR3 comprises 14 residues. V lost 10 bases, J lost 0 bases, and 10 bases stayed unmatched. Germline V gene lookup returns CDR1 SGHDT and CDR2 YYEEEE. Written as DNA, the CDR3 is TGTGCCGTTAGAAGGCAGGGGGTCTCCTACGAGCAGTACTTC. This encodes CAVRRQGVSYEQYF. The complete variable domain, with remaining parts taken from reference TRBV5-6 and TRBJ2-7, reads DAGVTQSPTHLIKTRGQQVTLRCSPKSGHDTVSWYQQALGQGPQFIFQYYEEEERQRGNFPDRFSGHQFPNYSSELNVNALLLGDSALYLCAVRRQGVSYEQYFGPGTRLTVT.

The V gene is TRBV7-2, the J gene TRBJ2-7, with 7 bases identical to TRBD1. The V gene's germline CDR1 is SGHTA and CDR2 FQGNSA. V lost 5 bases and J lost 3; bases outside the gene matches: 4. The CDR3 is made up of 13 amino acids. As DNA, the CDR3 is TGTGCCAGCAGCCCGGCAGGGGGCTACGAGCAGTACTTC. It yields the protein CASSPAGGYEQYF.

This rearrangement joins TRBV12-3 or TRBV12-4 to TRBJ1-2; 8 positions agree with TRBD1. There are 13 residues in the CDR3. V lost 3 bases to trimming and J lost 8 bases; unmatched junction nucleotides: 5. The CDR3 region is CASSFGQGLGYTF. The CDR3 nucleotides are TGTGCCAGCAGTTTCGGACAGGGCTTGGGCTACACCTTC.

This chain uses TRBV30 with TRBJ1-6; TRBD1 agrees at 12 bases. The CDR3 sequence is 12 residues long. V trimming: 8 bases; J trimming: 12 bases; junction bases outside the gene matches: 5. The germline V gene has CDR1 GTSNPN and CDR2 SVGIG (reference sequence). The CDR3 coding sequence is TGTGCCGCGGGACAGGGGGCGTTACCCCTCCACTTT. It specifies CAAGQGALPLHF. Full variable domain (outside the CDR3, taken from reference TRBV30 and TRBJ1-6): SQTIHQWPATLVQPVGSPLSLECTVEGTSNPNLYWYRQAAGRGLQLLFYSVGIGQISSEVPQNLSASRPQDRQFILSSKKLLLSDSGFYLCAAGQGALPLHFGNGTRLTVT.

J is TRBJ2-3 and V is TRBV24-1; perhaps TRBD2 as D (5 bases). Germline loops: CDR1 KGHDR, CDR2 SFDVKD. The CDR3 runs to 12 residues. Deletions cut 6 bases from V and 6 bases from J, with 9 bases between. The CDR3 DNA sequence: TGTGCCACCAGTCAGGCGGGTGATACGCAGTATTTT. Amino acid sequence: CATSQAGDTQYF.

This clone has a single count. V and J are TRBV4-1 and TRBJ1-3, with D possibly TRBD1 on 6 matching bases. Between the trimmed V and J ends, which lost 1 base and 8 bases, there was a span of 15 bases. The germline CDR1 and CDR2 sequences are MGHRA and YSYEKL. The CDR3 contains 15 residues. CDR3 sequence (DNA): TGCGCCAGCAGCCAAGCACAGGGTGATAGCGACACCATATATTTT. Residues: CASSQAQGDSDTIYF.

This chain joins TRBV10-3 and TRBJ1-5, with D possibly being TRBD1 (5 bases). CDR1 is ENHRY, CDR2 SYGVKD, per germline. V gave up 10 bases and J gave up 2 bases, with 18 bases separating them. The CDR3 is 15 amino acids. CDR3 region: CASGEGAQGNQPQHF. Written as DNA, the CDR3 is TGTGCCAGCGGGGAAGGGGCACAGGGCAATCAGCCCCAGCATTTT.

The J gene is TRBJ2-2, the V gene TRBV10-2; D is perhaps TRBD1 (5 bases). This CDR3 has 14 residues. Trimming took off 6 bases at V and 1 base at J, with 9 bases between the two ends. Germline V CDR1 and CDR2: WSHSY, SAAADI. The CDR3 reads CASRVGLNTGELFF. CDR3 coding DNA: TGCGCCAGCAGGGTGGGGCTGAACACCGGGGAGCTGTTTTTT.

As concerns this clone: The germline gene is not matched at one end of the junction; a read error may be the cause. The J gene is TRBJ2-2, the V gene TRBV7-7, with D tentatively TRBD2 (5 bases). This CDR3 comprises 14 residues. Germline CDR1 reads SSHAT; CDR2 reads FNYEAQ (reference sequence). The CDR3 reads CASSAGAATGELFF. The CDR3 bases are TGTGCTAGCAGCGCAGGAGCGGCCACCGGGGAGCTGTTTTTT.

The chain couples TRBV18 to TRBJ1-1, with TRBD1 identical over 8 bases. The CDR3 is made up of 15 amino acids. Germline CDR1 KGHSH, CDR2 LQKENI. With V trimmed by 2 bases and J by 3 bases, 5 bases remained unmatched. The DNA for the CDR3 is TGTGCCAGCTCACCAAAAACAGGGGGGGACACTGAAGCTTTCTTT. This sequence encodes CASSPKTGGDTEAFF.

J is TRBJ2-1 and V is TRBV9; TRBD2 aligns across 9 bases. This CDR3 is built from 15 residues. V trimming: 4 bases; J trimming: 8 bases; junction bases outside the gene matches: 10. Germline assignment: CDR1 SGDLS and CDR2 YYNGEE. In DNA, the CDR3 is TGTGCCAGCAGCTCACGTAGCGGGAGCTTCGATGAGCAGTTCTTC. This translates into CASSSRSGSFDEQFF.

This clone was detected only a few times. The chain joins TRBV7-9 to TRBJ2-7; 13 nucleotides agree with TRBD2. The CDR3 length is 17 residues. V was pared by 4 bases and J by 0 bases, with 6 bases of the junction left unmatched. Germline loops: CDR1 SEHNR, CDR2 FQNEAQ (reference sequence). CDR3 nucleotides: TGTGCCAGCAGCTCACTAGCGGGAGGGGGGAGCTCCTACGAGCAGTACTTC. Translating it yields CASSSLAGGGSSYEQYF.

The J gene is TRBJ2-1, the V gene TRBV7-9, with TRBD2 matching over 8 bases. The CDR3 length is 16 residues. V lost 5 bases, J lost 3 bases, and 9 bases stayed unmatched. CDR1 is SEHNR and CDR2 is FQNEAQ in the germline V gene (reference sequence). The CDR3 bases are TGTGCCAGCAGCGCAGGGCCGGGAGGGGGCTACAATGAGCAGTTCTTC. Translating it yields CASSAGPGGGYNEQFF.

V and J are TRBV15 and TRBJ2-2; 7 positions agree with TRBD2. Germline V lookup: CDR1 LNHNV, CDR2 YYDKDF (reference sequence). Losses at the gene ends were 7 bases for V and 2 bases for J; bases not matched to a gene: 4. The CDR3 runs to 14 residues. The CDR3 DNA is TGTGCCACCAAGACTAGCCCAAACACCGGGGAGCTGTTTTTT. Its protein is CATKTSPNTGELFF.

This chain joins TRBV7-2 and TRBJ1-5; 10 bases match TRBD1. Germline V gives CDR1 SGHTA, CDR2 FQGNSA. The length of the CDR3 is 16 residues. With V trimmed by 5 bases and J by 7 bases, 11 bases remained unmatched. CDR3 sequence (DNA): TGTGCCAGCAGCAATATCGCCGGGACAGGGGTACAGCCCCAGCATTTT. It is translated as CASSNIAGTGVQPQHF. The full variable domain, rest sourced from reference TRBV7-2 and TRBJ1-5, is GAGVSQSPSNKVTEKGKDVELRCDPISGHTALYWYRQSLGQGLEFLIYFQGNSAPDKSGLPSDRFSAERTGGSVSTLTIQRTQQEDSAVYLCASSNIAGTGVQPQHFGDGTRLSIL.

This chain links TRBV5-1 with TRBJ1-1; D gene unclear. CDR3 size: 13 residues. Germline V gene sequence: CDR1 SGHRS, CDR2 YFSETQ. V was shortened by 4 bases and J by 1 base, with 8 bases between the two germline ends. In nucleotides, the CDR3 is TGCGCCAGCAGCCCGGACTGGAACACTGAAGCTTTCTTT. Amino acids: CASSPDWNTEAFF.

The chain employs TRBV5-1 and TRBJ2-5; 8 bases fit TRBD2. The CDR3 runs 16 residues. Germline V gene lookup returns CDR1 SGHRS and CDR2 YFSETQ. J was trimmed by 5 bases and V by 4 bases; bases with no gene match: 13. The CDR3 DNA follows: TGCGCCAGCAGCCCGGAAGGCGGGAGGACTGGGGAGACCCAGTACTTC. As protein: CASSPEGGRTGETQYF.

This clone occurred once. The V and J genes are TRBV5-4 and TRBJ1-2; maybe TRBD1 (6 bases). With 2 bases removed from V and 5 bases from J, the gap between germline ends came to 13 bases. The CDR3 is made up of 14 amino acids. From germline, CDR1 is SGHNT and CDR2 YYREEE (reference sequence). The DNA of the CDR3 is TGTGCCAGCAGCTTCACCGGGACAAGTTATGGCTACACCTTC. Its protein product is CASSFTGTSYGYTF.

The chain employs TRBV6-5 and TRBJ1-5; tentative D call: TRBD1 (6 bases). CDR3 length: 14 residues. Trimming left V 8 bases short and J 4 bases short, with 15 bases between. The germline gives CDR1 MNHEY, CDR2 SVGAGI. CDR3 residues: CASQAGALNQPQHF. The CDR3 bases are TGTGCCAGCCAGGCGGGGGCTCTTAATCAGCCCCAGCATTTT.